Sequencing of this T cell receptor beta chain was carried out in a study of T cell responses to AZD1222 COVID-19 vaccine. This clone has only a few counts. Here immunoSEQ multiplex PCR was the method, and the copy in TCRdb shows in-frame clones only, minus some. The table records some 140,000 clones, about 93% of them present only once. V gave up 1 base and J gave up 9 bases; unmatched junction bases: 0. Germline loops: CDR1 MNHEY, CDR2 SMNVEV (reference sequence). The CDR3 runs to 11 residues. The material sequenced was peripheral blood, taken 28 days after the second AZD1222 dose. This clonotype was sampled from an adult who received the AZD1222 COVID-19 vaccine. The chain employs TRBV27 and TRBJ2-7, with TRBD1 matching over 7 bases. In DNA form, the CDR3 reads TGTGCCAGCAGTTTATGGGACAGGCAGTACTTC. Its protein is CASSLWDRQYF.